The 25 T cell receptor beta chains in this list originate from one sample, sequenced in a study of shared clonotypes between healthy human individuals. The data were produced by immunoSEQ multiplex PCR, yet TCRdb's version contains in-frame clones alone and is incomplete. The data hold approximately 1,500,000 clones, with approximately 98% observed a single time. Material: naive CD4+ T cells sorted from blood. Subset meaning: CD45RA+ positively selected. These receptors all come from a young man in good health.

The rearrangement links TRBV7-3 to TRBJ2-7; D is perhaps TRBD1 (6 bases). In germline, CDR1 is SGHTA, CDR2 FQGTGA. This CDR3 has 13 amino acids. Trimming cost V 5 bases and J 1 base, with 9 bases left between them. CDR3 in DNA: TGTGCCAGCAGCACTGGACAGTCCTACGAGCAGTACTTC. Its translation is CASSTGQSYEQYF.

The genes are TRBV27 and TRBJ1-3; weak D call: TRBD1 (5 bases). V lost 8 bases and J 2 bases, leaving 13 bases between the germline ends. Germline V lookup: CDR1 MNHEY, CDR2 SMNVEV (reference sequence). The CDR3 loop spans 14 amino acids. CDR3 region: CASSNRGPGNTIYF. As DNA, the CDR3 is TGTGCCAGCTCTAACCGGGGACCTGGAAACACCATATATTTT.

The chain is built from TRBV27 and TRBJ2-7, with a weak D call TRBD2 (5 bases). The length of the CDR3 is 15 residues. Trimming stripped 0 bases from V and 3 bases from J, with 12 bases between. CDR1 is MNHEY, CDR2 SMNVEV, per germline (reference sequence). Written as DNA, the CDR3 is TGTGCCAGCAGTTTATCGGGATACGGGGACTACGAGCAGTACTTC. As protein: CASSLSGYGDYEQYF.

V and J are TRBV29-1 and TRBJ2-1, with 9 positions matching TRBD2. CDR3 length equals 12 residues. V lost 7 bases and J lost 10; bases outside the gene matches: 8. The germline V gene has CDR1 SQVTM and CDR2 ANQGSEA. CDR3 nucleotide sequence: TGCAGCGCCGCGGGAGGGCCCTACGAGCAGTTCTTC. It translates to CSAAGGPYEQFF.

This chain links TRBV15 with TRBJ2-2; D is uncertain. Germline CDR1 reads LNHNV; CDR2 reads YYDKDF (reference sequence). Deletions cut 3 bases from V and 7 bases from J, with 9 bases between. The CDR3 consists of 13 residues. This chain's CDR3 is CATSSVGGGELFF. The DNA of the CDR3 is TGTGCCACCAGCAGTGTGGGCGGCGGGGAGCTGTTTTTT.

The CDR3 DNA reads as TGTGCCAGCAGCCGGGACAGGGGGGCCGAGCAGTACTTC. Its protein product is CASSRDRGAEQYF. The chain recombines TRBV16 with TRBJ2-7; 11 bases are a match to TRBD1. Germline-derived CDR1 and CDR2 are KGHSY and FQNENV. V lost 4 bases, J lost 6 bases, and 2 bases stayed unmatched. The CDR3 is 13 residues long.

With regard to this clone: The sample holds other DNA sequences that translate to the same CDR3. V is TRBV18 and J is TRBJ2-3; 8 nucleotides line up with TRBD2. CDR1 KGHSH and CDR2 LQKENI come from the germline V gene. This CDR3 contains 14 residues. Trimming at V came to 3 bases and at J to 1 base, leaving 0 bases not matched to a gene. In nucleotides, the CDR3 is TGTGCCAGCTCACCCGGGGGGGGCACAGATACGCAGTATTTT. Translating gives CASSPGGGTDTQYF.

The chain employs TRBV10-3 and TRBJ2-6, with 9 bases that match TRBD1. After removal of 6 bases from V and 0 bases from J, the junction contained 6 bases not matched to a gene. CDR3 length: 17 residues. Germline-derived CDR1 and CDR2 are ENHRY and SYGVKD. CDR3 nucleotides: TGTGCCATCAGCCGGGGACAGGGAAGCTCTGGGGCCAACGTCCTGACTTTC. This codes for CAISRGQGSSGANVLTF.

Concerning this clone: This CDR3 is also generated by other DNA sequences in the sample. The chain is built from TRBV5-5 and TRBJ2-5, with D perhaps TRBD1 (6 bases). V gave up 4 bases and J gave up 5 bases, with 12 bases separating them. CDR3 length: 13 amino acids. The germline V gene has CDR1 SGHKS and CDR2 YYEKEE (reference sequence). The CDR3 DNA sequence: TGTGCCAGCAGCCTACAGGGTCTCGAGACCCAGTACTTC. This translates into CASSLQGLETQYF.

V gene TRBV18 combines with J gene TRBJ2-7; 7 bases are a match to TRBD1. This CDR3 comprises 15 residues. Germline values: CDR1 KGHSH, CDR2 LQKENI. The V and J ends lost 5 bases and 2 bases, in that order; junction bases with no gene match: 9. The CDR3 is CASSFRDSDAYEQYF. DNA for the CDR3: TGTGCCAGCTCATTCCGGGACAGCGATGCCTACGAGCAGTACTTC.

This clone came up once. The chain joins TRBV4-3 to TRBJ2-7, with TRBD1 matching over 9 bases. Per the germline V gene, CDR1 is LGHNA and CDR2 is YSLEER. V gave up 1 base and J gave up 4 bases; unmatched junction bases: 2. The CDR3 spans 14 residues. The CDR3 is CASSQGQGVYEQYF. CDR3 sequence (DNA): TGCGCCAGCAGCCAAGGACAGGGGGTGTACGAGCAGTACTTC.

The rearrangement uses TRBV5-1 and TRBJ1-1; the D is unclear. Germline V gene lookup returns CDR1 SGHRS and CDR2 YFSETQ. The CDR3 totals 14 residues. Between the trimmed V and J ends, which lost 2 bases and 5 bases, there was a span of 13 bases. DNA of the CDR3: TGCGCCAGCAGCTTAGGCGGAGTAAGGACTGAAGCTTTCTTT. Translation gives CASSLGGVRTEAFF.

V usage is TRBV9 and J usage is TRBJ2-5; 8 nucleotides line up with TRBD2. CDR1 is SGDLS and CDR2 is YYNGEE in the germline V gene. Trimming removed 0 bases from V and 5 bases from J; junction bases left unmatched: 9. CDR3 length: 16 amino acids. The CDR3: CASSVGGLAGSETQYF. CDR3 sequence (DNA): TGTGCCAGCAGCGTAGGAGGACTAGCAGGGTCGGAGACCCAGTACTTC. Filled out from reference TRBV9 and TRBJ2-5, the complete variable domain reads DSGVTQTPKHLITATGQRVTLRCSPRSGDLSVYWYQQSLDQGLQFLIQYYNGEERAKGNILERFSAQQFPDLHSELNLSSLELGDSALYFCASSVGGLAGSETQYFGPGTRLLVL.

The chain employs TRBV10-2 and TRBJ1-5; D uncertain. The CDR3 is 12 amino acids. V lost 2 bases to trimming and J lost 5 bases, with 4 bases between them. The germline V gene has CDR1 WSHSY and CDR2 SAAADI. The CDR3 DNA reads TGCGCCAGCAGTGAGAGGGATCAGCCCCAGCATTTT. Its protein is CASSERDQPQHF.

This sequence joins TRBV5-3 and TRBJ1-5; unclear D gene. TRBV5-3 is sorted into the ORF group, with uncertain function. V was pared by 3 bases and J by 7 bases, with 8 bases between. The CDR3 totals 12 residues. CDR3 sequence reads: CARSYTRQPQHF. CDR3 in DNA: TGTGCCAGAAGCTACACCAGGCAGCCCCAGCATTTT.

Here the CDR3 DNA reads TGTGCCAGCAGCCCGAGTCCCTACGCGAACACCGGGGAGCTGTTTTTT. Translating gives CASSPSPYANTGELFF. The chain carries TRBV7-9 and TRBJ2-2; D gene ambiguous. This CDR3 is 16 amino acids long. V lost 5 bases and J 0 bases, leaving 13 bases between the germline ends. Germline loops: CDR1 SEHNR, CDR2 FQNEAQ (reference sequence).

This sequence joins TRBV6-6 and TRBJ1-1; D might be TRBD1 (6 bases). Germline V gives CDR1 MNHNY, CDR2 SVGAGI (reference sequence). The CDR3 loop spans 14 amino acids. V gave up 0 bases and J gave up 8 bases, with 13 bases separating them. CDR3 sequence: CASSYSLQGPEAFF. CDR3 sequence (DNA): TGTGCCAGCAGTTACTCGCTACAGGGCCCAGAAGCTTTCTTT.

This rearrangement joins TRBV7-9 to TRBJ2-2, with a possible D match to TRBD2 (5 bases). V was clipped by 1 base and J by 0 bases, with 6 bases between them. The CDR3 is made up of 15 amino acids. Germline lookup yields CDR1 SEHNR and CDR2 FQNEAQ (reference sequence). CDR3 sequence reads: CASSLVATNTGELFF. DNA of the CDR3: TGTGCCAGCAGCTTAGTAGCGACGAACACCGGGGAGCTGTTTTTT.

This sequence joins TRBV28 and TRBJ2-7; 7 bases fit TRBD1. CDR1 MDHEN and CDR2 SYDVKM come from the germline V gene. The trim removed 2 bases at V and 6 bases at J, leaving 4 bases unmatched. This CDR3 region has 13 residues. In DNA, the CDR3 is TGTGCCAGCAGTTTAACAGGGGTAGTCGAGCAGTACTTC. It codes for CASSLTGVVEQYF.

A remark on this clone: The same CDR3 also results from other DNA sequences found in this sample. The J gene is TRBJ1-5, the V gene TRBV2, with 9 bases lining up with TRBD1. Per the germline V gene, CDR1 is SNHLY and CDR2 is FYNNEI. The CDR3 has 13 residues. Losses at the gene ends were 5 bases for V and 5 bases for J; bases not matched to a gene: 1. In nucleotides, the CDR3 is TGTGCCAGCAGTCGGACAGGGGATCAGCCCCAGCATTTT. Its protein product is CASSRTGDQPQHF. Supplemented by reference TRBV2 and TRBJ1-5, the full variable domain reads EPEVTQTPSHQVTQMGQEVILRCVPISNHLYFYWYRQILGQKVEFLVSFYNNEISEKSEIFDDQFSVERPDGSNFTLKIRSTKLEDSAMYFCASSRTGDQPQHFGDGTRLSIL.

The chain uses TRBV5-4 and TRBJ2-2, with 16 bases identical to TRBD2. V lost 5 bases to trimming and J lost 8 bases; unmatched junction nucleotides: 3. The CDR3 is 15 amino acids. Germline loops: CDR1 SGHNT, CDR2 YYREEE (reference sequence). The CDR3 DNA follows: TGTGCCAGCAGTGGGACTAGCGGGAGGGGAGGGGAGCTGTTTTTT. This codes for CASSGTSGRGGELFF. Full variable domain (missing parts from reference TRBV5-4 and TRBJ2-2): ETGVTQSPTHLIKTRGQQVTLRCSSQSGHNTVSWYQQALGQGPQFIFQYYREEENGRGNFPPRFSGLQFPNYSSELNVNALELDDSALYLCASSGTSGRGGELFFGEGSRLTVL.

The chain couples TRBV28 to TRBJ2-7, with 7 bases that match TRBD2. CDR3 length equals 16 residues. Trimming at V came to 4 bases and at J to 1 base, leaving 10 bases not matched to a gene. Germline-derived CDR1 and CDR2 are MDHEN and SYDVKM. The CDR3 bases are TGTGCCAGCAGTTCCTGGCCCACTAGCGCTTCCTACGAGCAGTACTTC. Its translation is CASSSWPTSASYEQYF.

The rearrangement joins TRBV5-1 to TRBJ1-3, with D unresolved. The CDR3 is 16 residues long. V was clipped by 4 bases and J by 0 bases, with 14 bases between them. Germline V gene data show CDR1 as SGHRS and CDR2 as YFSETQ. The CDR3 DNA is TGCGCCAGCAGCCCTATGGGGTCCCACTCTGGAAACACCATATATTTT. Amino acids: CASSPMGSHSGNTIYF. Combining the CDR3 with reference TRBV5-1 and TRBJ1-3 gives the whole variable domain KAGVTQTPRYLIKTRGQQVTLSCSPISGHRSVSWYQQTPGQGLQFLFEYFSETQRNKGNFPGRFSGRQFSNSRSEMNVSTLELGDSALYLCASSPMGSHSGNTIYFGEGSWLTVV.

The J gene is TRBJ2-5, the V gene TRBV10-3, with D unclear. This CDR3 is built from 12 residues. CDR1 and CDR2 from the germline V gene are ENHRY and SYGVKD. Deletions cut 0 bases from V and 4 bases from J, with 3 bases between. CDR3 nucleotide sequence: TGTGCCATCAGTGAGTCTTTAGAGACCCAGTACTTC. Translation gives CAISESLETQYF.

J is TRBJ1-5 and V is TRBV30; D unclear. The germline V and J ends were trimmed by 0 bases and 4 bases, with 7 bases remaining between them. This CDR3 comprises 13 residues. Germline-derived CDR1 and CDR2 are GTSNPN and SVGIG (reference sequence). The CDR3: CAWSVRPNQPQHF. The CDR3 coding sequence is TGTGCCTGGAGTGTACGACCGAATCAGCCCCAGCATTTT. Based on the CDR3 plus reference TRBV30 and TRBJ1-5, the full variable domain is SQTIHQWPATLVQPVGSPLSLECTVEGTSNPNLYWYRQAAGRGLQLLFYSVGIGQISSEVPQNLSASRPQDRQFILSSKKLLLSDSGFYLCAWSVRPNQPQHFGDGTRLSIL.